The entry that follows covers one T cell receptor (beta chain) sequence. The antigen remains unidentified. These data belong to a study of shared clonotypes between healthy human individuals. Here immunoSEQ multiplex PCR was the method, and the copy in TCRdb shows in-frame clones only, minus some. The profile covers some 2,000,000 clones, with 90% to 95% appearing a single time and roughly 0.13% taken by the ten largest. The CDR3 has 15 residues. The germline V and J ends were trimmed by 0 bases and 13 bases, with 17 bases remaining between them. The V gene's germline CDR1 is SGHRS and CDR2 YFSETQ. Regarding the study as a whole: Rarefaction exposed incomplete sorted-subset sequencing despite large depth. Larger richness was generally estimated for naive than memory subsets.

Into CD45RA+ naive and CD45RA-negative memory subsets, the CD4+ cells were split. Sequenced: naive CD4+ T cells sorted from blood. As to subset: CD45RA+ positively selected. The sequence derives from a man aged 18 to 30 in good health. This chain connects TRBV5-1 to TRBJ1-6; the D is unclear. The CDR3 region has the DNA TGCGCCAGCAGCTTGGCCGGGCAAGGGAGGGTTCCCCTCCACTTT. Protein sequence: CASSLAGQGRVPLHF.